This is a list of T cell receptor beta chains from one sample in a study of identifying expanded T cells in peripheral blood. Some clones are missing from TCRdb's copy, which holds only in-frame ones; the method was immunoSEQ multiplex PCR. The table shows about 130,000 clones, with roughly 90% occurring only once. Material for sequencing was blood. These receptors were taken from a person aged 18 to 75 in good health. Both conserved end residues are part of each CDR3. A D gene is named only where the DNA matches it firmly. Not all rows give a size; the values are once, few, many and, for expanded clones, a class.

clone size: -
J gene: TRBJ2-7
V gene: TRBV30
D gene: -
CDR3 protein: CAWSVGSGGLNEQYF
CDR3 DNA: TGTGCCTGGAGTGTAGGTTCAGGGGGACTTAACGAGCAGTACTTC

clone size: -
J gene: TRBJ1-5
V gene: TRBV19
D gene: -
CDR3 protein: CASKVASNQPQHF
CDR3 DNA: TGTGCCAGTAAAGTAGCCAGCAATCAGCCCCAGCATTTT

clone size: -
J gene: TRBJ1-1
V gene: TRBV4-3
D gene: -
CDR3 protein: CASSQAKEAFF
CDR3 DNA: TGCGCCAGCAGCCAAGCCAAGGAAGCTTTCTTT

clone size: -
J gene: TRBJ1-5
V gene: TRBV6-5
D gene: -
CDR3 protein: CASRVTEGQPQHF
CDR3 DNA: TGTGCCAGCAGGGTTACCGAGGGGCAGCCCCAGCATTTT

clone size: -
J gene: TRBJ2-1
V gene: TRBV19
D gene: TRBD2
CDR3 protein: CASSPRTSGSSYNEQFF
CDR3 DNA: TGTGCCAGTAGTCCTCGGACTAGCGGGAGCTCCTACAATGAGCAGTTCTTC

clone size: -
J gene: TRBJ2-4
V gene: TRBV7-2
D gene: -
CDR3 protein: CASSWAPGQQDIQYF
CDR3 DNA: TGTGCCAGCAGTTGGGCTCCCGGACAGCAGGACATTCAGTACTTC

clone size: -
J gene: TRBJ1-3
V gene: TRBV9
D gene: -
CDR3 protein: CASGRSGNTIYF
CDR3 DNA: TGTGCCAGTGGACGTTCTGGAAACACCATATATTTT

clone size: -
J gene: TRBJ2-3
V gene: TRBV28
D gene: -
CDR3 protein: CASRGAHGDTQYF
CDR3 DNA: TGTGCCAGCAGGGGGGCGCACGGTGATACGCAGTATTTT

clone size: -
J gene: TRBJ1-2
V gene: TRBV19
D gene: -
CDR3 protein: CASQPGPNYGYTF
CDR3 DNA: TGTGCCAGCCAACCGGGACCTAACTATGGCTACACCTTC

clone size: once
J gene: TRBJ2-2
V gene: TRBV11-2
D gene: -
CDR3 protein: CASSLKLGQRNTGELFF
CDR3 DNA: TGTGCCAGCAGCTTAAAGTTAGGACAGAGGAACACCGGGGAGCTGTTTTTT

clone size: -
J gene: TRBJ1-1
V gene: TRBV19
D gene: -
CDR3 protein: CASAQEKKAFF
CDR3 DNA: TGTGCCAGTGCCCAGGAGAAGAAAGCTTTCTTT